Listed here is a single T cell receptor (beta chain). What it binds is not known. This sample is drawn from a study of cytomegalovirus exposure and HLA in healthy donors. PCR was performed using 60 Vbeta and 13 Jbeta primers. Generated by immunoSEQ multiplex PCR, the TCRdb table keeps only in-frame clones and is missing some. The sample gives 150,000 to 200,000 clones, around 77% of which show up once; about 2.4% is in the top ten. The study's findings and limits: CMV serostatus was the only immune exposure information that was available.

Sequencing input: PBMCs. The receptor was isolated from a man in his fifties or sixties in good health and CMV-seronegative.

The CDR3 region has the DNA TGTGCCAGCAGCCAGGCACATAGCGGGAGGGAAGAGACCCAGTACTTC. Amino acids: CASSQAHSGREETQYF. This sequence joins TRBV4-2 and TRBJ2-5; 11 bases line up with TRBD2. After removal of 3 bases from V and 3 bases from J, the junction contained 6 bases not matched to a gene. Germline assignment: CDR1 LGHNA and CDR2 YNFKEQ. The CDR3 extends over 16 amino acids.